This is a list of T cell receptor beta chains from one sample in a study of T cell responses to AZD1222 COVID-19 vaccine. Libraries were prepared by immunoSEQ multiplex PCR; TCRdb keeps only in-frame clonotypes and omits some of them. The sample has some 170,000 clones, 80% to 90% seen once. The sequenced sample was peripheral blood, obtained 28 days after the second dose of the MenACWY control vaccine. The origin of the receptors is an adult who received the MenACWY meningococcal vaccine as a control. CDR3s include the opening cysteine and the closing phenylalanine or tryptophan. A D gene is named only where the DNA matches it firmly. A clone size is listed for some rows: how often the clone was seen (once, few, many), or a class if it is expanded.

.	.	TRBJ1-5	TRBV2	TGTGCCAGCAGTGAAGTAGAACAGCTCCAGCCCCAGCATTTT	CASSEVEQLQPQHF
.	.	TRBJ2-3	TRBV5-4	TGTGCCAGCAGCTCCGGGAGCACAGATACGCAGTATTTT	CASSSGSTDTQYF
.	.	TRBJ1-6	TRBV6-1	TGTGCCAGCAGTGACGTCGGACTTCAAAATTCACCCCTCCACTTT	CASSDVGLQNSPLHF
.	.	TRBJ2-6	TRBV19	TGTGCCAGCCACAGGGAACCCGGGGCCAACGTCCTGACTTTC	CASHREPGANVLTF
.	once	TRBJ1-3	TRBV12-1	TGTGCCAGCGCCTTAATCACAGTGACTGGAAACACCATATATTTT	CASALITVTGNTIYF
.	once	TRBJ1-4	TRBV28	TGTGCCAGCAGCCCCCCCGGGTCGAGTGAAAAACTGTTTTTT	CASSPPGSSEKLFF
.	.	TRBJ1-5	TRBV15	TGTGCCACCAGCAGCCCCGGAGAAAGCAATCAGCCCCAGCATTTT	CATSSPGESNQPQHF
.	.	TRBJ1-1	TRBV2	TGTGCCAGCAGTGAAAGGGGAGCCGAAGCTTTCTTT	CASSERGAEAFF
TRBD1	.	TRBJ1-5	TRBV18	TGTGCCAGCTCACCCCCAGGACAGGGCGGTCAGCCCCAGCATTTT	CASSPPGQGGQPQHF
.	.	TRBJ1-3	TRBV30	TGTGCCTGGAGTGAAGGGGCCACCATATATTTT	CAWSEGATIYF
.	.	TRBJ2-5	TRBV9	TGTGCCAGCAGCGTAGCTTCTGCGGTCGGGAGCTCCCAAGAGACCCAGTACTTC	CASSVASAVGSSQETQYF
TRBD2	.	TRBJ2-2	TRBV30	TGTGCCTGGAGTCCGGGACTAGCGGGAGCCGGGGAGCTGTTTTTT	CAWSPGLAGAGELFF
TRBD1	.	TRBJ1-4	TRBV28	TGTGCCAGTCAGGGGGCGCCTAATGAAAAACTGTTTTTT	CASQGAPNEKLFF
.	.	TRBJ2-7	TRBV7-9	TGTGCCAGCAGCTTGTCCTCCCGGGGTGAGCAGTACTTC	CASSLSSRGEQYF
.	.	TRBJ2-2	TRBV12-5	TGTGCTAGTGGTTTGGTACTTACGGGCACCGGGGAGCTGTTTTTT	CASGLVLTGTGELFF
.	.	TRBJ2-7	TRBV20-1	TGCAGTGCTAGCGACGGACGGGGGCAGTACTTC	CSASDGRGQYF
.	.	TRBJ2-7	TRBV27	TGTGCCAGCAGCCTCTTCCCCGGGACGGCCGCCTACGAGCAGTACTTC	CASSLFPGTAAYEQYF
.	.	TRBJ1-5	TRBV14	TGTGCCAGCAGCCAAGATTGGGAACAGGGAAATTGGGGTCAGCCCCAGCATTTT	CASSQDWEQGNWGQPQHF
.	.	TRBJ2-7	TRBV4-1	TGCGCCAGCAGCCATATTACAGACTACGAGCAGTACTTC	CASSHITDYEQYF
.	few	TRBJ2-3	TRBV6-5	TGTGCCAGCGGAAGGGATACGCAGTATTTT	CASGRDTQYF
TRBD2	.	TRBJ2-2	TRBV11-3	TGTGCCAGCAGCTCCCTAAGGGGAGGGCCCGACACCGGGGAGCTGTTTTTT	CASSSLRGGPDTGELFF
.	.	TRBJ2-4	TRBV2	TGTGCCAGCAGTGATTGGGGCCGGGGGACGGCCAAAAACATTCAGTACTTC	CASSDWGRGTAKNIQYF